This T cell receptor (beta chain) was obtained from a study of blood T cell repertoires in COVID-19. Across the study: The origin of the acute and convalescent COVID-19 samples was the United States, Italy and Spain. PBMCs, B-cell-depleted T cells, or T cells were the source of the cDNA or gDNA that made up the material.

The CDR3 spans 17 residues. Germline V gene sequence: CDR1 MGHRA, CDR2 YSYEKL. The germline V and J ends were trimmed by 0 bases and 6 bases, with 21 bases remaining between them. Enrolment of Seattle patients took place during active infection, and they were followed longitudinally. As processed by the authors: Cell counts per sample came from amplifying reference gene primers. Clones were sequenced by immunoSEQ multiplex PCR, and TCRdb holds only the in-frame ones, with some missing. V and J calls and clone size come straight from that table; D and trimming were deduced from the DNA. The sample lists over 200,000 clones, around 86% occurring once.

This chain links TRBV4-1 with TRBJ2-7; the D gene is possibly TRBD2 (5 bases). The receptor was isolated from a man between 45 and 60 years old with COVID-19, enrolled during active disease. The source material was peripheral blood. DNA for the CDR3: TGCGCCAGCAGCCAAGATCAGGTCAACCTAAGGGCGGGCGAGCAGTACTTC. Translation: CASSQDQVNLRAGEQYF.